This TCR beta chain was retrieved from a study of T cell responses to AZD1222 COVID-19 vaccine. Study-wide results and limits: Vaccine-associated CD4 TCRs ranged over spike, dominating at 160-218 and 743-854. The study reported that nearly half of spike-specific TCRs target unmutated variant regions. The study sampled repertoires only after the peak T cell response.

On this clone: What it recognizes is unknown.

Clones were read by immunoSEQ multiplex PCR, and TCRdb kept only the in-frame ones, dropping some. The repertoire has some 200,000 clones, about 89% of them found once; the top ten carry approximately 3.4%. V lost 4 bases, J lost 4 bases, and 18 bases lay in between. The CDR3 covers 16 residues. Germline CDR1 is SGHTA and CDR2 is FQGNSA. The clonotype comes from an adult who received the AZD1222 COVID-19 vaccine. The sequencing here drew on peripheral blood, taken 28 days after the second AZD1222 dose. The chain uses TRBV7-2 and TRBJ2-3; D remains unclear. This chain's CDR3 is CASSYDGSGVADTQYF. The CDR3 region has the DNA TGTGCCAGCAGCTACGATGGGTCCGGAGTAGCAGATACGCAGTATTTT.